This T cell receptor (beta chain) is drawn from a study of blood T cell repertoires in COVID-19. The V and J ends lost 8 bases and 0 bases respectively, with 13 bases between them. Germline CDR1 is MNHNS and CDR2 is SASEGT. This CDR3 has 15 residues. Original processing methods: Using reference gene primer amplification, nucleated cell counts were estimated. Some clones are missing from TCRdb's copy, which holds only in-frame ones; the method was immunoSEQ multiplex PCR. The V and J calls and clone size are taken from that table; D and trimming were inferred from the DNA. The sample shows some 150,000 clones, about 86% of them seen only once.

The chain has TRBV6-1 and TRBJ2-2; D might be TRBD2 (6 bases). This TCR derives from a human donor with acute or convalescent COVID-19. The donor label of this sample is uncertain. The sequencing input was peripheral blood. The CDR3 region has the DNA TGTGCCAGCCGGGGGAAAGGGACGAACACCGGGGAGCTGTTTTTT. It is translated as CASRGKGTNTGELFF.